Presented here are 13 T cell receptor beta chains from one specimen sequenced in a study of blood T cell repertoires in COVID-19. The assay was immunoSEQ multiplex PCR, and TCRdb's table has in-frame clones only and misses some. The table records a few hundred thousand clones, roughly 80% of them present only once. Material for sequencing was PBMCs or T cells enriched from blood (not recorded which). These receptors were collected from a woman in her forties or fifties who had recovered from COVID-19.

V gene TRBV14 combines with J gene TRBJ2-1; D remains unclear. CDR1 is SGHDN and CDR2 is FVKESK in the germline V gene. This CDR3 region has 12 residues. V gave up 5 bases and J gave up 5 bases, with 7 bases separating them. The CDR3 DNA sequence: TGTGCCAGCAGCGAGCCGAACAATGAGCAGTTCTTC. Its protein product is CASSEPNNEQFF. Based on the CDR3 plus reference TRBV14 and TRBJ2-1, the full variable domain is EAGVTQFPSHSVIEKGQTVTLRCDPISGHDNLYWYRRVMGKEIKFLLHFVKESKQDESGMPNNRFLAERTGGTYSTLKVQPAELEDSGVYFCASSEPNNEQFFGPGTRLTVL.

The gene calls are TRBV4-2 and TRBJ1-6; D unclear. From germline, CDR1 is LGHNA and CDR2 YNFKEQ. CDR3 length equals 17 residues. Trimming took 0 bases from V and 7 from J, leaving 16 bases between them. The CDR3 is CASSQESSAQANSPLHF. Here the CDR3 DNA reads TGTGCCAGCAGCCAAGAAAGCTCAGCCCAGGCCAATTCACCCCTCCACTTT.

This chain uses TRBV4-3 with TRBJ1-4; no reliable D call. Looked up from germline, CDR1 is LGHNA and CDR2 is YSLEER. Trimming took 5 bases from V and 3 from J, leaving 19 bases between them. CDR3 length: 17 amino acids. This chain's CDR3 is CASSKSEHVGANEKLFF. The CDR3 DNA reads as TGCGCCAGCAGCAAGTCCGAACATGTAGGAGCTAATGAAAAACTGTTTTTT.

This chain joins TRBV7-9 and TRBJ2-7; the D gene is possibly TRBD1 (6 bases). Looked up from germline, CDR1 is SEHNR and CDR2 is FQNEAQ (reference sequence). Trimming shortened V by 1 base and J by 2 bases, and 9 bases separated the two germline ends. The CDR3 contains 14 residues. This CDR3 reads CASSLEQGPYEQYF. CDR3 DNA: TGTGCCAGCAGCTTAGAACAGGGCCCCTACGAGCAGTACTTC.

V usage is TRBV5-1 and J usage is TRBJ1-6; D is unresolved. Germline loops: CDR1 SGHRS, CDR2 YFSETQ. V was shortened by 0 bases and J by 7 bases, with 8 bases between the two germline ends. CDR3 length equals 14 residues. The CDR3 nucleotides read TGCGCCAGCAGCTTGGAGACGGAGAATTCACCCCTCCACTTT. Protein sequence: CASSLETENSPLHF.

This chain uses TRBV3-1 (or the pseudogene TRBV3-2) with TRBJ2-1; maybe TRBD2 (7 bases). Per the germline V gene, CDR1 is LGHDT and CDR2 is YNNKEL (reference sequence). The V end was cut by 2 bases, the J end by 0 bases, with 20 bases between. CDR3 size: 19 residues. CDR3 protein: CASSQFLEGGCYSYNEQFF. In DNA form, the CDR3 reads TGTGCCAGCAGCCAATTTTTGGAGGGGGGGTGCTACTCCTACAATGAGCAGTTCTTC.

Remarks on this clone: Other DNA sequences of this sample code for an identical CDR3. This chain connects TRBV5-1 to TRBJ1-6; 7 nucleotides match TRBD1. With V trimmed by 0 bases and J by 8 bases, 2 bases remained unmatched. The CDR3 sequence is 14 residues long. Per the germline V gene, CDR1 is SGHRS and CDR2 is YFSETQ. CDR3 sequence reads: CASSLGQGDSPLHF. In DNA, the CDR3 is TGCGCCAGCAGCTTGGGGCAGGGGGATTCACCCCTCCACTTT.

V gene TRBV7-9 combines with J gene TRBJ2-1, with 8 bases fitting TRBD2. This CDR3 has 11 amino acids. Germline CDR1 is SEHNR and CDR2 is FQNEAQ (reference sequence). J lost 15 bases, V lost 5 bases, and 6 bases had no gene match. As DNA, the CDR3 is TGTGCCAGCAGCCTTAGCGGGGAACTGTTCTTC. It is translated as CASSLSGELFF.

The chain employs TRBV9 and TRBJ2-3; the D gene is possibly TRBD1 (6 bases). V shed 0 bases and J shed 4 bases, with 18 bases lying between them. There are 17 residues in the CDR3. In germline, CDR1 is SGDLS, CDR2 YYNGEE. As DNA, the CDR3 is TGTGCCAGCAGCGTAGAGTGGGGGCAAGGAGGAGCAGATACGCAGTATTTT. Translated, it gives CASSVEWGQGGADTQYF.

This clone was found once. The chain joins TRBV6-6 to TRBJ2-7; D possibly corresponds to TRBD2 (5 bases). The V end lost 7 bases, the J end lost 1 base, and 14 bases lay between the germline ends. This CDR3 spans 14 amino acids. Germline V CDR1 and CDR2: MNHNY, SVGAGI (reference sequence). This CDR3 reads CASTGTSRSYEQYF. CDR3 nucleotides: TGTGCCAGCACCGGAACTAGTAGGTCCTACGAGCAGTACTTC.

The chain carries TRBV2 and TRBJ2-7; 7 bases map to TRBD2. CDR1 is SNHLY and CDR2 is FYNNEI in the germline V gene. V lost 7 bases, J lost 6 bases, and 9 bases stayed unmatched. CDR3 length equals 13 residues. DNA for the CDR3: TGTGCCAGCAACCCTGGCGGGGGTAGCGAGCAGTACTTC. Amino acid sequence: CASNPGGGSEQYF.

The CDR3 nucleotides are TGCAGCGTTTGGGACAGGTCCTCTAAATTGAACACTGAAGCTTTCTTT. Its translation is CSVWDRSSKLNTEAFF. The chain carries TRBV29-1 and TRBJ1-1, with TRBD1 identical over 8 bases. In germline, CDR1 is SQVTM, CDR2 ANQGSEA. J lost 0 bases, V lost 5 bases, and 11 bases had no gene match. This CDR3 region has 16 residues. The whole variable domain, filled in from reference TRBV29-1 and TRBJ1-1, reads SAVISQKPSRDICQRGTSLTIQCQVDSQVTMMFWYRQQPGQSLTLIATANQGSEATYESGFVIDKFPISRPNLTFSTLTVSNMSPEDSSIYLCSVWDRSSKLNTEAFFGQGTRLTVV.

This clone was seen a handful of times. V is TRBV2 and J is TRBJ1-2; 10 bases are shared with TRBD1. CDR3 length: 14 amino acids. The V and J ends lost 6 bases and 7 bases, in that order; junction bases with no gene match: 8. Per the germline V gene, CDR1 is SNHLY and CDR2 is FYNNEI. The CDR3 nucleotides are TGTGCCAGCAGACAGGGACAGGGGTCGGGTGGCTACACCTTC. It yields the protein CASRQGQGSGGYTF. Together with reference TRBV2 and TRBJ1-2, the CDR3 gives the full variable domain: EPEVTQTPSHQVTQMGQEVILRCVPISNHLYFYWYRQILGQKVEFLVSFYNNEISEKSEIFDDQFSVERPDGSNFTLKIRSTKLEDSAMYFCASRQGQGSGGYTFGSGTRLTVV.